This TCR beta chain is from a study of blood T cell repertoires in COVID-19. Looking at the study overall: Acute-phase and convalescent COVID-19 samples originated in the United States, Italy and Spain. From T cells, B-cell-depleted T cells, or PBMCs came the material, which was cDNA or gDNA.

V was clipped by 6 bases and J by 1 base; unmatched bases: 1. Germline loops: CDR1 MNHEY, CDR2 SVGAGI. The CDR3 runs 15 residues. As handled by the study authors: Amplification of reference gene primers provided the estimated nucleated cell counts. Here immunoSEQ multiplex PCR was the method, and the copy in TCRdb shows in-frame clones only, minus some. V and J calls plus clone size are reproduced from that table; the DNA served to infer D and trimming. The table includes 120,000 to 150,000 clones, around 87% detected once. The sequenced sample was peripheral blood. The source is a man older than 75 with acute or convalescent COVID-19. The chain combines TRBV6-5 with TRBJ2-6, with 9 bases that match TRBD1. Here the CDR3 reads CASSGTGSGANVLTF. The CDR3 bases are TGTGCCAGCAGCGGGACAGGGTCTGGGGCCAACGTCCTGACTTTC.